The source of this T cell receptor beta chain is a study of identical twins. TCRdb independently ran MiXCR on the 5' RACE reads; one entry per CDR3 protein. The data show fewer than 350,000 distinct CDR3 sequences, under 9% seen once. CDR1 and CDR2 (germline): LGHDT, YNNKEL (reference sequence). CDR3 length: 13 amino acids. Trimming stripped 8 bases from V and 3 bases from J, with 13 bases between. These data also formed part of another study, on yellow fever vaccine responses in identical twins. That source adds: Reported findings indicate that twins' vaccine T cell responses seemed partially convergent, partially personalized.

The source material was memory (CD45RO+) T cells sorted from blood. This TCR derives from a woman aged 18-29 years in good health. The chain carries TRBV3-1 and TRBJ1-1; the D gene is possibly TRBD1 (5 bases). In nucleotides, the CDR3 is TGTGCCAGCGGAAGAAAGGGGTACACTGAAGCTTTCTTT. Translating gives CASGRKGYTEAFF. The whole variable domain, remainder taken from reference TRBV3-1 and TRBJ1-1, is DTAVSQTPKYLVTQMGNDKSIKCEQNLGHDTMYWYKQDSKKFLKIMFSYNNKELIINETVPNRFSPKSPDKAHLNLHINSLELGDSAVYFCASGRKGYTEAFFGQGTRLTVV.